A single sample gave rise to the 18 T cell receptor beta chains below, sequenced in a study of shared clonotypes between healthy human individuals. TCRdb's copy holds only in-frame clones and misses some; the assay was immunoSEQ multiplex PCR. This table has roughly 2,000,000 clones, 90% to 95% appearing once. CD8 cells regarded as naive lacked CD45RO, were positively chosen for CCR7, and omitted terminally differentiated effector memory CD45RA+ cells. Specimen: naive CD8+ T cells from PBMCs. The receptors were sampled from a man younger than 35 in good health. Some clones in this sample may be carry-over from other donors' samples.

J is TRBJ2-2 and V is TRBV7-9; possibly TRBD1 or TRBD2 for D (5 bases each). The V end lost 2 bases, the J end lost 0 bases, and 10 bases lay between the germline ends. Germline CDR1 SEHNR, CDR2 FQNEAQ (reference sequence). The CDR3 sequence is 16 residues long. This chain's CDR3 is CASSLRGATNTGELFF. CDR3 coding DNA: TGTGCCAGCAGCTTACGAGGGGCTACGAACACCGGGGAGCTGTTTTTT. The complete variable domain, with remaining parts taken from reference TRBV7-9 and TRBJ2-2, reads DTGVSQNPRHKITKRGQNVTFRCDPISEHNRLYWYRQTLGQGPEFLTYFQNEAQLEKSRLLSDRFSAERPKGSFSTLEIQRTEQGDSAMYLCASSLRGATNTGELFFGEGSRLTVL.

The rearrangement links TRBV5-6 to TRBJ2-3; TRBD2 agrees at 9 bases. Germline-derived CDR1 and CDR2 are SGHDT and YYEEEE. The CDR3 length is 15 residues. V gave up 0 bases and J gave up 3 bases; unmatched junction bases: 2. The DNA for the CDR3 is TGTGCCAGCAGCTTGGTTAGCGGGAGTACAGATACGCAGTATTTT. Its translation: CASSLVSGSTDTQYF. Looking up the rest from reference TRBV5-6 and TRBJ2-3 gives the full variable domain: DAGVTQSPTHLIKTRGQQVTLRCSPKSGHDTVSWYQQALGQGPQFIFQYYEEEERQRGNFPDRFSGHQFPNYSSELNVNALLLGDSALYLCASSLVSGSTDTQYFGPGTRLTVL.

This clone has more than one count but fewer than ten. J is TRBJ2-2 and V is TRBV7-8; 9 nucleotides match TRBD1. After removal of 5 bases from V and 1 base from J, the junction contained 5 bases not matched to a gene. The germline V gene has CDR1 SGHVS and CDR2 FQNEAQ. The CDR3 loop spans 16 amino acids. Written as DNA, the CDR3 is TGTGCCAGCAGCCAATTGGGACAGGGGAACACCGGGGAGCTGTTTTTT. This codes for CASSQLGQGNTGELFF.

The chain uses TRBV4-1 and TRBJ2-1; D perhaps matches TRBD2 (6 bases). The CDR3 spans 14 residues. CDR1 MGHRA and CDR2 YSYEKL come from the germline V gene. Between the trimmed V and J ends, which lost 3 bases and 6 bases, there was a span of 12 bases. In nucleotides, the CDR3 is TGCGCCAGCAGCCACGGGACTGGGGGCAATGAGCAGTTCTTC. This gives the protein CASSHGTGGNEQFF.

The chain carries TRBV4-1 and TRBJ2-7, with 9 nucleotides matching TRBD2. CDR1 is MGHRA and CDR2 is YSYEKL in the germline V gene. The trim removed 1 base at V and 0 bases at J, leaving 7 bases unmatched. This CDR3 region has 17 residues. The CDR3 spells CASSQGSGRSGSYEQYF. CDR3 nucleotides: TGCGCCAGCAGCCAAGGAAGCGGGAGGTCGGGCTCCTACGAGCAGTACTTC.

This clone was observed once. The chain employs TRBV27 and TRBJ2-1, with a tentative D call TRBD2 (6 bases). The V and J ends lost 4 bases and 10 bases respectively, with 11 bases between them. CDR3 length: 12 residues. Germline V lookup: CDR1 MNHEY, CDR2 SMNVEV (reference sequence). The CDR3 bases are TGTGCCAGCAGTTATATCGCGGGAGAGCAGTTCTTC. Encoded protein: CASSYIAGEQFF.

The genes are TRBV4-3 and TRBJ2-4; the D gene could be TRBD1 or TRBD2 (5 bases each). The V end lost 4 bases, the J end lost 3 bases, and 16 bases lay between the germline ends. The CDR3 extends over 16 amino acids. Per germline, CDR1 LGHNA and CDR2 YSLEER. The CDR3 nucleotides read TGCGCCAGCAGCCCTGGTTTAGGGACCCACAAAAACATTCAGTACTTC. Its translation: CASSPGLGTHKNIQYF.

CDR3 nucleotide sequence: TGTGCCAGCAGCTTGACCAGGGGAGACACTGAAGCTTTCTTT. Protein: CASSLTRGDTEAFF. The chain uses TRBV5-4 and TRBJ1-1, with D possibly TRBD1 on 6 matching bases. Germline CDR1 is SGHNT and CDR2 is YYREEE (reference sequence). V lost 1 base and J 3 bases, leaving 10 bases between the germline ends. The CDR3 loop spans 14 amino acids.

This chain links TRBV9 with TRBJ2-3; D might be TRBD2 (5 bases). Germline CDR1 and CDR2: SGDLS and YYNGEE. This CDR3 is built from 14 residues. The germline V and J ends were trimmed by 0 bases and 5 bases, with 10 bases remaining between them. The chain's CDR3 is CASSVDPEGDTQYF. CDR3 in DNA: TGTGCCAGCAGCGTAGACCCAGAGGGAGATACGCAGTATTTT. The variable domain in full, with the rest retrieved from reference TRBV9 and TRBJ2-3, is DSGVTQTPKHLITATGQRVTLRCSPRSGDLSVYWYQQSLDQGLQFLIQYYNGEERAKGNILERFSAQQFPDLHSELNLSSLELGDSALYFCASSVDPEGDTQYFGPGTRLTVL.

In regard to this clone: Other DNA sequences in this sample translate to the same CDR3. V gene TRBV5-6 combines with J gene TRBJ2-7; D ambiguous. The V gene's germline CDR1 is SGHDT and CDR2 YYEEEE. V lost 3 bases to trimming and J lost 1 base, with 5 bases between them. The CDR3 length is 12 residues. In DNA form, the CDR3 reads TGTGCCAGCAGCTCCGGGTCCTACGAGCAGTACTTC. Translation gives CASSSGSYEQYF.

This chain joins TRBV9 and TRBJ1-1; D is possibly TRBD1 (5 bases). This CDR3 is 17 amino acids long. Trimming removed 2 bases from V and 0 bases from J, with 17 bases in between. The germline CDR1 and CDR2 sequences are SGDLS and YYNGEE. For the CDR3, the DNA is TGTGCCAGCAGCGTCCTTAGAGGGGTCCACATGAACACTGAAGCTTTCTTT. This translates into CASSVLRGVHMNTEAFF. The entire variable domain, with the rest obtained from reference TRBV9 and TRBJ1-1, is as follows: DSGVTQTPKHLITATGQRVTLRCSPRSGDLSVYWYQQSLDQGLQFLIQYYNGEERAKGNILERFSAQQFPDLHSELNLSSLELGDSALYFCASSVLRGVHMNTEAFFGQGTRLTVV.

The chain is built from TRBV28 and TRBJ2-1; D might be TRBD2 (5 bases). V lost 10 bases and J lost 6, with 13 bases in between. Germline CDR1 is MDHEN and CDR2 is SYDVKM. The CDR3 runs 12 residues. This CDR3 reads CAIGEGGNEQFF. The CDR3 nucleotides read TGTGCCATCGGGGAAGGCGGCAATGAGCAGTTCTTC.

In DNA form, the CDR3 reads TGTGCCAGCAGCCCAACCGAGGGCTTATCCTATGGCTACACCTTC. Protein product: CASSPTEGLSYGYTF. The chain links TRBV11-1 to TRBJ1-2, with D uncertain. The V gene lost 5 bases and the J gene lost 4 bases, with 17 bases spanning the gap. Germline-derived CDR1 and CDR2 are SGHAT and FQDESV (reference sequence). The CDR3 is 15 amino acids.

On this clone itself: Other nucleotide sequences in the sample specify the same CDR3. The V gene is TRBV29-1, the J gene TRBJ2-1, with 7 bases lining up with TRBD1. Germline CDR1 is SQVTM and CDR2 is ANQGSEA. V lost 6 bases and J lost 1; bases outside the gene matches: 3. CDR3 length equals 13 residues. The DNA of the CDR3 is TGCAGCGTACGGGACAGATCCTACAATGAGCAGTTCTTC. Protein: CSVRDRSYNEQFF.

This clone showed up just once. The chain links TRBV15 to TRBJ2-7; the match to TRBD1 covers 11 bases. Germline-derived CDR1 and CDR2 are LNHNV and YYDKDF (reference sequence). CDR3 length: 17 amino acids. After removal of 0 bases from V and 6 bases from J, the junction contained 10 bases not matched to a gene. The DNA for the CDR3 is TGTGCCACCAGCAGAGATCGGAGGACAGGGGGCGTCGGCGAGCAGTACTTC. Residues: CATSRDRRTGGVGEQYF.

This chain connects TRBV5-1 to TRBJ2-1; D gene ambiguous. Trimming removed 4 bases from V and 6 bases from J, with 11 bases in between. The length of the CDR3 is 13 residues. CDR1 SGHRS and CDR2 YFSETQ come from the germline V gene. Written as DNA, the CDR3 is TGCGCCAGCAGCCCCGCCCCCGGCAATGAGCAGTTCTTC. As protein: CASSPAPGNEQFF.

The chain employs TRBV25-1 and TRBJ2-3, with D unclear. Germline V gene data show CDR1 as MGHDK and CDR2 as SYGVNS. This CDR3 spans 14 amino acids. V lost 4 bases, J lost 2 bases, and 10 bases lay in between. CDR3 DNA: TGTGCCAGCAGTGGACGATCCCTCACAGATACGCAGTATTTT. It encodes CASSGRSLTDTQYF.

Turning to this clone: This specimen includes other DNA sequences encoding the same CDR3. The J gene is TRBJ2-2, the V gene TRBV4-1, with D unresolved. Trimming stripped 0 bases from V and 6 bases from J, with 11 bases between. The germline CDR1 and CDR2 sequences are MGHRA and YSYEKL. The length of the CDR3 is 15 residues. The CDR3 nucleotides are TGCGCCAGCAGCCAAGATTCTAGAGGTGCCGGGGAGCTGTTTTTT. The encoded protein is CASSQDSRGAGELFF.